The clone carrying this TCR beta chain was observed once. Its antigen is undetermined. An end of the junction does not agree with germline; a read error may underlie this. Combining a sample-barcoded 5' primer with a J-beta primer mix, a second PCR ran for about 7 to 12 cycles. The template-switch adaptor was a 5' adaptor with 12 random nucleotides. It tagged each cDNA molecule. Using its own MiXCR run on the 5' RACE reads, TCRdb lists one record per CDR3 protein. The sample shows 2 million or so distinct CDR3 sequences, about 49% of them seen only once. Samples each yielded at least 6 micrograms of total RNA. The data were taken from a study of blood T cells in healthy people across ages. Points from the study as a whole: Higher diversity and more naive CD4+ cells were features of long-lived donors, compared to aged donors. Naive T cell percentage by flow cytometry tracked strongly with beta diversity.

Looked up from germline, CDR1 is MRHNA and CDR2 is SNTAGT. CDR3 size: 17 residues. The rearrangement links TRBV6-4 to TRBJ2-1; 13 bases align to TRBD2. This receptor was identified in a woman between 40 and 55 years old in good health. Specimen: blood. The CDR3 protein is CASSLLAGGSSYNERFF. CDR3 nucleotides: TGTGCCAGCAGCCTACTAGCGGGGGGGAGCTCCTACAATGAGCGGTTCTTC.